Each of the 30 T cell receptor beta chains below was sequenced from the same sample in a study of T cell changes during pregnancy in multiple sclerosis. Assay: immunoSEQ multiplex PCR; the TCRdb copy retains only in-frame clones and omits some. The table shows over 40,000 clones, with 88% occurring only once. This specimen was CD4+ T cells from peripheral blood mononuclear cells, taken in the second trimester of pregnancy. The receptors stem from a female donor with multiple sclerosis, enrolled in a pregnancy study.

The genes are TRBV7-9 and TRBJ2-7, with TRBD1 identical over 7 bases. Unmatched junction bases numbered 3, after V lost 5 bases and J lost 5 bases. This CDR3 has 12 residues. Germline CDR1 is SEHNR and CDR2 is FQNEAQ (reference sequence). For the CDR3, the DNA is TGTGCCAGCAGCCAGACAGGGAACGAGCAGTACTTC. Its protein is CASSQTGNEQYF.

V is TRBV5-1 and J is TRBJ2-5; D unresolved. Germline lookup yields CDR1 SGHRS and CDR2 YFSETQ. Trimming took off 2 bases at V and 3 bases at J, with 11 bases between the two ends. The CDR3 sequence is 14 residues long. The CDR3 is CASSFRADKETQYF. The CDR3 DNA is TGCGCCAGCAGCTTTCGAGCTGACAAAGAGACCCAGTACTTC.

The V gene is TRBV9, the J gene TRBJ1-4; TRBD1 aligns across 8 bases. This CDR3 comprises 14 residues. CDR1 is SGDLS and CDR2 is YYNGEE in the germline V gene. V lost 4 bases to trimming and J lost 8 bases; unmatched junction nucleotides: 7. CDR3: CASSPRDRREKLFF. The DNA for the CDR3 is TGTGCCAGCAGCCCCCGGGACAGGCGCGAAAAACTGTTTTTT.

This clone appeared once. The chain employs TRBV5-1 and TRBJ2-1; TRBD1 agrees at 9 bases. CDR3 size: 15 residues. With 5 bases clipped from V and 4 bases from J, the junction kept 7 bases outside the gene matches. Germline CDR1 SGHRS, CDR2 YFSETQ. Here the CDR3 reads CASSTGTGLYNEQFF. CDR3 bases: TGCGCCAGCAGTACCGGGACAGGGCTATACAATGAGCAGTTCTTC.

About this clone itself: It is likely a read error, because the conserved phenylalanine at the end of the CDR3 is missing. The chain combines TRBV2 with TRBJ1-2; 9 bases are shared with TRBD1. CDR3 length: 13 residues. V was clipped by 7 bases and J by 6 bases; unmatched bases: 6. Germline V lookup: CDR1 SNHLY, CDR2 FYNNEI. As DNA, the CDR3 is TGTGCCAGCATCCGGGACAGGGTTAATGGCTACACCCTC. It translates to CASIRDRVNGYTL.

This chain uses TRBV6-6 with TRBJ2-6; D is undetermined. This CDR3 is built from 13 residues. The V and J ends lost 8 bases and 1 base respectively, with 6 bases between them. Germline CDR1 is MNHNY and CDR2 is SVGAGI (reference sequence). Written as DNA, the CDR3 is TGTGCCAGCGCGCGATCTGGGGCCAACGTCCTGACTTTC. Protein sequence: CASARSGANVLTF.

The chain employs TRBV5-1 and TRBJ2-3, with TRBD2 identical over 10 bases. The V gene end was trimmed by 1 base and the J gene end by 1 base; junction bases not matched to a gene: 9. The CDR3 has 18 amino acids. The germline V gene encodes CDR1 SGHRS and CDR2 YFSETQ. CDR3 sequence (DNA): TGCGCCAGCAGCTTGCGTCTAGCGGGAGTAGGCGGCACAGATACGCAGTATTTT. Protein: CASSLRLAGVGGTDTQYF.

The CDR3 DNA follows: TGTGCCAGCAGTTCTGGAACCGGGGGGGGCAACAATGAGCAGTTCTTC. It encodes CASSSGTGGGNNEQFF. The chain links TRBV11-3 to TRBJ2-1; 8 positions match TRBD2. With V trimmed by 6 bases and J by 5 bases, 12 bases remained unmatched. Per germline, CDR1 SGHNT and CDR2 YENEEA. The CDR3 loop spans 16 amino acids.

The chain links TRBV7-2 to TRBJ2-1; 9 bases agree with TRBD2. CDR3 length: 16 amino acids. The J segment lost 4 bases and the V segment lost 7 bases, leaving 11 bases of the junction unmatched. Germline CDR1 reads SGHTA; CDR2 reads FQGNSA. The CDR3 loop reads CASTTSGPSWYNEQFF. As DNA, the CDR3 is TGTGCCAGCACGACTAGCGGCCCCAGCTGGTACAATGAGCAGTTCTTC. Supplemented by reference TRBV7-2 and TRBJ2-1, the full variable domain reads GAGVSQSPSNKVTEKGKDVELRCDPISGHTALYWYRQSLGQGLEFLIYFQGNSAPDKSGLPSDRFSAERTGGSVSTLTIQRTQQEDSAVYLCASTTSGPSWYNEQFFGPGTRLTVL.

This clone was detected only once. CDR3 nucleotides: TGTGCCAGCAGCCTCGACAGGGGAAGATCCAATGAGCAGTTCTTC. It codes for CASSLDRGRSNEQFF. The V and J genes are TRBV7-3 and TRBJ2-1; 8 bases are shared with TRBD1. Looked up from germline, CDR1 is SGHTA and CDR2 is FQGTGA. The V gene end was trimmed by 5 bases and the J gene end by 6 bases; junction bases not matched to a gene: 9. The CDR3 is 15 amino acids. The whole variable domain, remainder taken from reference TRBV7-3 and TRBJ2-1, is GAGVSQTPSNKVTEKGKYVELRCDPISGHTALYWYRQSLGQGPEFLIYFQGTGAADDSGLPNDRFFAVRPEGSVSTLKIQRTERGDSAVYLCASSLDRGRSNEQFFGPGTRLTVL.

Only one count was recorded for this clone. This rearrangement joins TRBV19 to TRBJ2-5, with a possible D match to TRBD1 (5 bases). V lost 3 bases and J 5 bases, leaving 16 bases between the germline ends. CDR3 length: 15 residues. In germline, CDR1 is LNHDA, CDR2 SQIVND (reference sequence). CDR3 region: CASSITSGLGETQYF. CDR3 bases: TGTGCCAGTAGTATCACGTCAGGGTTAGGGGAGACCCAGTACTTC.

The chain combines TRBV19 with TRBJ1-3, with D possibly matching TRBD1 (5 bases). Germline V lookup: CDR1 LNHDA, CDR2 SQIVND (reference sequence). Trimming shortened V by 10 bases and J by 14 bases, and 24 bases separated the two germline ends. The CDR3 has 13 residues. The DNA of the CDR3 is TGTGCCATCAACTCGGGGTCGGCGGGGCCATTATATTTT. This gives the protein CAINSGSAGPLYF.

The chain combines TRBV5-1 with TRBJ2-7, with 11 positions matching TRBD2. The CDR3 extends over 15 amino acids. Germline V gene lookup returns CDR1 SGHRS and CDR2 YFSETQ. J lost 2 bases, V lost 1 base, and 2 bases had no gene match. CDR3 loop: CASSLTSGGTYEQYF. CDR3 coding DNA: TGCGCCAGCAGCTTGACTAGCGGGGGTACCTACGAGCAGTACTTC.

The chain carries TRBV9 and TRBJ2-3; 8 bases map to TRBD2. There are 16 residues in the CDR3. Germline lookup yields CDR1 SGDLS and CDR2 YYNGEE. The V and J ends lost 4 bases and 4 bases, in that order; junction bases with no gene match: 11. CDR3 in amino acids: CASSTPFSGSADTQYF. For the CDR3, the DNA is TGTGCCAGCAGCACCCCGTTCAGCGGGAGTGCAGATACGCAGTATTTT.

The J gene is TRBJ1-5, the V gene TRBV28; D remains unclear. The CDR3 extends over 15 amino acids. CDR1 MDHEN and CDR2 SYDVKM come from the germline V gene. V lost 6 bases and J 7 bases, leaving 19 bases between the germline ends. In DNA form, the CDR3 reads TGTGCCAGCAGCTGGACCGGGGTTATGGGGCAGCCCCAGCATTTT. Its protein is CASSWTGVMGQPQHF.

The chain has TRBV2 and TRBJ2-7; D might be TRBD2 (5 bases). The CDR3 consists of 16 residues. CDR1 and CDR2 from the germline V gene are SNHLY and FYNNEI. Deletions cut 2 bases from V and 4 bases from J, with 18 bases between. The CDR3 protein is CASSEISRLGRYEQYF. As DNA, the CDR3 is TGTGCCAGCAGTGAAATTTCCAGGCTAGGGAGATACGAGCAGTACTTC.

The rearrangement links TRBV2 to TRBJ1-3, with D maybe TRBD1 (5 bases). Between the trimmed V and J ends, which lost 5 bases and 6 bases, there was a span of 14 bases. CDR3 length equals 14 residues. The V gene's germline CDR1 is SNHLY and CDR2 FYNNEI. The CDR3 sequence: CASSLPGLPNTIYF. In DNA, the CDR3 is TGTGCCAGCAGTTTACCGGGACTGCCAAACACCATATATTTT.

This clone came up once. The V and J genes are TRBV5-1 and TRBJ1-2; D gene unclear. CDR1 SGHRS and CDR2 YFSETQ come from the germline V gene. CDR3 length equals 12 residues. V was trimmed by 5 bases and J by 7 bases, leaving 12 bases between them. The CDR3 nucleotides read TGCGCCAGCAGGGGAGAGTTCGGTGGCTACACCTTC. Protein sequence: CASRGEFGGYTF.

The rearrangement links TRBV19 to TRBJ1-5; 9 bases fit TRBD1. V lost 11 bases and J lost 0; bases outside the gene matches: 8. The germline V gene has CDR1 LNHDA and CDR2 SQIVND (reference sequence). This CDR3 region has 15 residues. The CDR3 sequence is CACGQGIHSNQPQHF. DNA of the CDR3: TGTGCCTGCGGACAGGGGATCCATAGCAATCAGCCCCAGCATTTT.

The chain carries TRBV7-2 and TRBJ2-7; 11 nucleotides align to TRBD2. Germline trimming cut 1 base from V and 2 bases from J; bases unmatched to any gene: 4. Per the germline V gene, CDR1 is SGHTA and CDR2 is FQGNSA. The length of the CDR3 is 16 residues. The CDR3 sequence is CASSLDLAGGTYEQYF. CDR3 DNA sequence: TGTGCCAGCAGCTTAGATCTAGCGGGAGGCACCTACGAGCAGTACTTC.

This clone has only one observation. The V gene is TRBV11-3, the J gene TRBJ2-1, with TRBD1 matching 8 bases. Trimming cost V 4 bases and J 7 bases; bases outside gene matches: 3. The germline gives CDR1 SGHNT, CDR2 YENEEA. The CDR3 totals 13 residues. CDR3 DNA: TGTGCCAGCAGCTCAGGGGGCGGGAATGAGCAGTTCTTC. Its translation: CASSSGGGNEQFF.

The chain couples TRBV7-9 to TRBJ2-2; no clear D. This CDR3 has 10 residues. The V gene's germline CDR1 is SEHNR and CDR2 FQNEAQ (reference sequence). The CDR3 DNA follows: TGTGTCCCCGGCACCGGGGAGCTGTTTTTT. This codes for CVPGTGELFF.

V usage is TRBV2 and J usage is TRBJ2-7, with D perhaps TRBD2 (6 bases). V was shortened by 6 bases and J by 6 bases, with 24 bases between the two germline ends. Germline assignment: CDR1 SNHLY and CDR2 FYNNEI. The CDR3 is 16 residues long. CDR3 loop: CASSPKWGDYVGEQYF. The DNA of the CDR3 is TGTGCCAGCAGCCCCAAGTGGGGGGATTACGTTGGCGAGCAGTACTTC.

The V gene is TRBV7-2, the J gene TRBJ2-7, with D possibly being TRBD1 (5 bases). There are 13 residues in the CDR3. Trimming shortened V by 3 bases and J by 7 bases, and 13 bases separated the two germline ends. Germline CDR1 and CDR2: SGHTA and FQGNSA. CDR3 DNA sequence: TGTGCCAGCAGCTTCCAGGGAAGAAGAGAGCAGTACTTC. Translated: CASSFQGRREQYF. Complete variable domain (other parts from reference TRBV7-2 and TRBJ2-7): GAGVSQSPSNKVTEKGKDVELRCDPISGHTALYWYRQSLGQGLEFLIYFQGNSAPDKSGLPSDRFSAERTGGSVSTLTIQRTQQEDSAVYLCASSFQGRREQYFGPGTRLTVT.

The chain joins TRBV29-1 to TRBJ2-5; tentatively, D is TRBD1 (6 bases). The CDR3 totals 12 residues. Trimming left V 7 bases short and J 5 bases short, with 14 bases between. The germline V gene has CDR1 SQVTM and CDR2 ANQGSEA. The CDR3 protein is CSAPTGMETQYF. The DNA of the CDR3 is TGCAGCGCCCCCACAGGGATGGAGACCCAGTACTTC.

The J gene is TRBJ2-6, the V gene TRBV9; D unresolved. In germline, CDR1 is SGDLS, CDR2 YYNGEE. The CDR3 runs 14 residues. V gave up 3 bases and J gave up 1 base, with 5 bases separating them. The CDR3 region is CASSALSGANVLTF. The CDR3 nucleotides are TGTGCCAGCAGCGCCCTATCTGGGGCCAACGTCCTGACTTTC. The complete variable domain, with remaining parts taken from reference TRBV9 and TRBJ2-6, reads DSGVTQTPKHLITATGQRVTLRCSPRSGDLSVYWYQQSLDQGLQFLIQYYNGEERAKGNILERFSAQQFPDLHSELNLSSLELGDSALYFCASSALSGANVLTFGAGSRLTVL.

The V gene is TRBV28, the J gene TRBJ2-7, with 7 bases identical to TRBD2. V shed 8 bases, J shed 3 bases, and the junction held 7 bases outside the gene matches. The CDR3 spans 13 residues. Germline V gene lookup returns CDR1 MDHEN and CDR2 SYDVKM. This CDR3 is CASVGRPNYEQYF. CDR3 nucleotide sequence: TGTGCCAGCGTCGGGAGGCCTAACTACGAGCAGTACTTC.

This chain connects TRBV19 to TRBJ1-2; D possibly corresponds to TRBD1 (5 bases). Germline V lookup: CDR1 LNHDA, CDR2 SQIVND (reference sequence). Trimming cost V 4 bases and J 4 bases, with 7 bases left between them. CDR3 size: 12 residues. CDR3 bases: TGTGCCAGTAGTAGCAGGGCCTATGGCTACACCTTC. It specifies CASSSRAYGYTF.

The CDR3 loop is CASSSSRQAISYGYTF. CDR3 nucleotides: TGTGCCAGCAGTTCTTCCAGACAGGCGATTAGCTATGGCTACACCTTC. The genes are TRBV28 and TRBJ1-2; maybe TRBD1 (6 bases). CDR3 length: 16 amino acids. Germline assignment: CDR1 MDHEN and CDR2 SYDVKM. The ends were cut back, 4 bases at V and 4 bases at J, with 19 bases in the middle.

This sequence joins TRBV5-1 and TRBJ2-5; 7 bases match TRBD1. Germline CDR1 and CDR2: SGHRS and YFSETQ. The CDR3 covers 16 residues. With V trimmed by 1 base and J by 1 base, 7 bases remained unmatched. CDR3 sequence: CASSLTGVTRQETQYF. CDR3 bases: TGCGCCAGCAGCTTGACAGGGGTTACCCGCCAAGAGACCCAGTACTTC. The full variable domain, its missing parts supplied by reference TRBV5-1 and TRBJ2-5, is KAGVTQTPRYLIKTRGQQVTLSCSPISGHRSVSWYQQTPGQGLQFLFEYFSETQRNKGNFPGRFSGRQFSNSRSEMNVSTLELGDSALYLCASSLTGVTRQETQYFGPGTRLLVL.